A selection of T cell receptor beta chains follows, all from one sample in a study of beta chain features in type 1 diabetes. The repertoire was sequenced with immunoSEQ multiplex PCR; TCRdb's copy has only in-frame clones and lacks some. The sample holds 860,000 or so clones; 17% are singletons and the top ten take 0.023%. Sequencing was performed on naive CD4+ T cells from blood. The receptors come from a woman aged 18-29 years in good health. The CDR3 runs from the conserved cysteine through the conserved F or W. The order of the fields is J gene, D gene, V gene, clone size, CDR3 DNA, CDR3 protein. A D gene is named only where the DNA matches it firmly. The size entry is marked missing in some rows and otherwise reads once, few, many or a size class.

TRBJ2-7 | NA | TRBV19 | NA | TGTGCCAGTAGCCCGGGCGGTAGTCGTTCCTACGAGCAGTACTTC | CASSPGGSRSYEQYF
TRBJ2-7 | NA | TRBV20-1 | few | TGCAGTGCTCAATATGACGAGCAGTACTTC | CSAQYDEQYF
TRBJ1-2 | NA | TRBV28 | few | TGTGCCAGCAGTAGCGGGGTAGACTATGGCTACACCTTC | CASSSGVDYGYTF
TRBJ2-1 | TRBD2 | TRBV10-3 | few | TGTGCCATCAGTGATAGCAGCGGGAGGGACAATGAGCAGTTCTTC | CAISDSSGRDNEQFF
TRBJ2-1 | NA | TRBV9 | NA | TGTGCCAGCAGCGTAGGTGCGGGACCGATAAGGTACAATGAGCAGTTCTTC | CASSVGAGPIRYNEQFF
TRBJ1-1 | NA | TRBV4-3 | few | TGCGCCAGCAGCCTTACTGCAGGGAGTGCCGAAGCTTTCTTT | CASSLTAGSAEAFF
TRBJ2-3 | TRBD2 | TRBV28 | NA | TGTGCCAGCAGTTTAAATAGGCCTAGCGGGAGGCCGACGCAGTATTTT | CASSLNRPSGRPTQYF
TRBJ2-5 | NA | TRBV7-3 | NA | TGTGCCAGCACAAACCCACCCTGGAGGGGGGGCCAAGAGACCCAGTACTTC | CASTNPPWRGGQETQYF
TRBJ2-7 | NA | TRBV25-1 | NA | TGTGCCAGCAGCCGGACAGTCGAGCAGTACTTC | CASSRTVEQYF
TRBJ1-4 | TRBD1 | TRBV6-6 | NA | TGTGCCAGCAGTAACGGACAGGGTATGGAAAAACTGTTTTTT | CASSNGQGMEKLFF
TRBJ2-4 | NA | TRBV6-1 | NA | TGTGCCAGCAGTGATAGGGCAGTCAGTCAGTACTTC | CASSDRAVSQYF
TRBJ2-7 | NA | TRBV7-2 | few | TGTGCCAGCAGCTTACTGAGTAGGAGCTACGAGCAGTACTTC | CASSLLSRSYEQYF
TRBJ2-1 | TRBD2 | TRBV11-2 | NA | TGTGCCAGCAGCAAGGGACTAGCGGGAGGGAGTGGTGAGCAGTTCTTC | CASSKGLAGGSGEQFF
TRBJ1-6 | NA | TRBV6-5 | NA | TGTGCCAGCAGTTACATTGCAGGATCACCCCTCCACTTT | CASSYIAGSPLHF
TRBJ2-3 | NA | TRBV19 | few | TGTGCCAGTAGTATGGTGGGTGGACTTGATACGCAGTATTTT | CASSMVGGLDTQYF
TRBJ2-5 | TRBD1 | TRBV9 | NA | TGTGCCAGCAGCGTAGGGACAGGGGAGTTAGAGACCCAGTACTTC | CASSVGTGELETQYF
TRBJ2-4 | TRBD2 | TRBV7-2 | few | TGTGCCAGCAGCTTAGGGGGCAGCGGGAGTGTGAACATTCAGTACTTC | CASSLGGSGSVNIQYF
TRBJ2-7 | NA | TRBV9 | NA | TGTGCCAGCAGCGCCAGCCCCACTGGGGGAGCCTACGAGCAGTACTTC | CASSASPTGGAYEQYF
TRBJ2-3 | TRBD2 | TRBV7-2 | few | TGTGCCAGCAGCCTCCTAGCGGGAGTCGTAGATACGCAGTATTTT | CASSLLAGVVDTQYF
TRBJ1-1 | TRBD1 | TRBV7-9 | NA | TGTGCCAGCAGCCCCAGGGGGGGTATCACTGAAGCTTTCTTT | CASSPRGGITEAFF
TRBJ2-6 | NA | TRBV7-2 | NA | TGTGCCAGCAGCCCCCGCCCCTCTGGGGCCAACGTCCTGACTTTC | CASSPRPSGANVLTF
TRBJ2-1 | TRBD1 | TRBV10-3 | NA | TGTGCCATCAGTAGCCCCAGGGACAGGGCGGGTGAGCAGTTCTTC | CAISSPRDRAGEQFF
TRBJ2-1 | TRBD2 | TRBV7-3 | few | TGTGCCAGCAGCTACCAGCTAGCGGGGCCCCTTGAGCAGTTCTTC | CASSYQLAGPLEQFF
TRBJ2-3 | NA | TRBV7-9 | NA | TGTGCCAGCAGCGCCAACAGGGTTGCAGATACGCAGTATTTT | CASSANRVADTQYF
TRBJ2-3 | NA | TRBV7-2 | NA | TGTGCCAGCAGCTTAAGTGGCGGGTGGGACACAGATACGCAGTATTTT | CASSLSGGWDTDTQYF
TRBJ1-1 | TRBD1 | TRBV10-3 | few | TGTGCCATCCAGGGACAGGAGAACACTGAAGCTTTCTTT | CAIQGQENTEAFF
TRBJ2-3 | NA | TRBV9 | NA | TGTGCCAGCACCAAAGGGGGACATTTGTCGACAGATACGCAGTATTTT | CASTKGGHLSTDTQYF
TRBJ2-7 | NA | TRBV4-1 | few | TGCGCCAGCAGCCAAGAGTCGCCAGCGACGACCTACGAGCAGTACTTC | CASSQESPATTYEQYF
TRBJ2-7 | NA | TRBV10-3 | few | TGTGCCATCGGCGCGCGGGAACGAGCCTACGAGCAGTACTTC | CAIGARERAYEQYF
TRBJ2-2 | NA | TRBV27 | NA | TGTGCCAGCAGTTTCATGCACACCGGGGAGCTGTTTTTT | CASSFMHTGELFF
TRBJ2-1 | TRBD2 | TRBV7-6 | few | TGTGCCAGCAGCCCGAGGACTAGCAATGAGCAGTTCTTC | CASSPRTSNEQFF
TRBJ2-5 | NA | TRBV7-2 | NA | TGTGCCAGCAGCTTAGGAGGGAGGCGGGAGACCCAGTACTTC | CASSLGGRRETQYF
TRBJ2-2 | NA | TRBV7-3 | few | TGTGCCAGCAGCTTAGCGGCGGGGCTGTTTTTT | CASSLAAGLFF
TRBJ2-3 | NA | TRBV11-2 | few | TGTGCCAGCAGCCCTCGGGGGTATCCTTCAGATACGCAGTATTTT | CASSPRGYPSDTQYF
TRBJ2-5 | NA | TRBV18 | NA | TGTGCCAGCTCACCCGTCTCCCGTAGCGGTAAAGAGACCCAGTACTTC | CASSPVSRSGKETQYF